This T cell receptor beta chain was retrieved from a study of shared clonotypes between healthy human individuals. Overall study: In total, the donors were a couple of women and three men aged 18 to 49. General study results and limits: Donor clonotype sharing was expected to depend on sequencing depth.

In germline, CDR1 is MDHEN, CDR2 SYDVKM. CDR3 size: 16 residues. Deep-level settings were used for running the assay. Profiling relied on immunoSEQ multiplex PCR, and the TCRdb table lists in-frame clones only, not all of them. The repertoire has about 490,000 clones, 76% of them found once; the top ten carry around 13%. Caucasian adults living in Nashville, Tennessee, provided all samples. The sample holds one count of this clone. Its antigen is undetermined. The TCR sequence derives from a woman aged 40 to 50 in good health. Some clones in this sample may be carry-over from other donors' samples. What was sequenced was PBMCs. This chain links TRBV28 with TRBJ2-5, with unresolved D. The assigned J gene may be wrong: the sequence end matches TRBJ2-7 better. This CDR3 is CASSDPGHTPFYEQYF. The CDR3 DNA is TGTGCCAGCAGTGACCCTGGGCACACTCCGTTTTACGAGCAGTACTTC.